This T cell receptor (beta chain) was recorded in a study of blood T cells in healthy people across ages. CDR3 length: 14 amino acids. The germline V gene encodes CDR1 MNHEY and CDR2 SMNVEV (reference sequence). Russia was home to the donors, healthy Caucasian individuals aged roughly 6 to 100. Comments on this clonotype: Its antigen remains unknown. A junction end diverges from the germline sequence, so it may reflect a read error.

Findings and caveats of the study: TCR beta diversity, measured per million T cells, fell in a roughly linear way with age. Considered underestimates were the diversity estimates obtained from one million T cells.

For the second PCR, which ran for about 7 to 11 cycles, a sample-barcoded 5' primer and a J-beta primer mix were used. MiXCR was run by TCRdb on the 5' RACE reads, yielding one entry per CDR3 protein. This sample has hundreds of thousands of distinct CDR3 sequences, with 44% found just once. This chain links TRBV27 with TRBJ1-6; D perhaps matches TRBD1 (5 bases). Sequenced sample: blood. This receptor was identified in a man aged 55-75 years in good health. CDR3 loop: CASRPGTPNPPLHF. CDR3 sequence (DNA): TGTGCCAGCAGACCCGGGACCCCTAATCCACCCCTCCACTTT.